The 26 T cell receptor beta chains listed next were all sequenced from one sample in a study of T cell responses to AZD1222 COVID-19 vaccine. Method: immunoSEQ multiplex PCR; TCRdb's copy keeps in-frame clones and lacks some. The table records roughly 120,000 clones, about 92% of them present only once. The sample consisted of peripheral blood, taken 28 days after the second AZD1222 dose. The receptors here all came from an adult who received the AZD1222 COVID-19 vaccine.

This clone was seen just once. The chain has TRBV12-3 or TRBV12-4 and TRBJ1-2; D unresolved. Trimming stripped 1 base from V and 1 base from J, with 4 bases between. The CDR3 extends over 13 amino acids. The CDR3 loop reads CASSLEYNYGYTF. CDR3 nucleotides: TGTGCCAGCAGTTTAGAGTATAACTATGGCTACACCTTC.

The chain couples TRBV10-3 to TRBJ2-1; D is uncertain. Trimming cost V 0 bases and J 2 bases, with 11 bases left between them. The CDR3 consists of 16 residues. In germline, CDR1 is ENHRY, CDR2 SYGVKD. CDR3 coding DNA: TGTGCCATCAGTGAGTCGGGTACAACCGCCTACAATGAGCAGTTCTTC. Protein: CAISESGTTAYNEQFF.

This clone is a singleton in its sample. The V and J genes are TRBV6-6 and TRBJ2-3; D gene unclear. Germline V lookup: CDR1 MNHNY, CDR2 SVGAGI (reference sequence). The V end lost 0 bases, the J end lost 2 bases, and 6 bases lay between the germline ends. The CDR3 is made up of 14 amino acids. As DNA, the CDR3 is TGTGCCAGCAGTTACTCGGATTTCACAGATACGCAGTATTTT. It encodes CASSYSDFTDTQYF.

This clone has more than one count but fewer than ten. The chain combines TRBV6-2 or TRBV6-3 with TRBJ1-5; 7 positions match TRBD1. Germline V CDR1 and CDR2: MNHEY, SVGEGT. J was trimmed by 4 bases and V by 5 bases; bases with no gene match: 5. The CDR3 loop spans 14 amino acids. The CDR3 region is CASSAGTENQPQHF. DNA for the CDR3: TGTGCCAGCAGTGCCGGGACAGAAAATCAGCCCCAGCATTTT.

The rearrangement links TRBV5-1 to TRBJ1-2; 9 positions match TRBD1. Per the germline V gene, CDR1 is SGHRS and CDR2 is YFSETQ. The CDR3 length is 14 residues. V trimming: 9 bases; J trimming: 2 bases; junction bases outside the gene matches: 8. CDR3 sequence reads: CATTDRGGNYGYTF. The CDR3 nucleotides are TGCGCCACGACGGACAGGGGAGGCAACTATGGCTACACCTTC.

The chain recombines TRBV5-4 with TRBJ1-5, with D perhaps TRBD1 (6 bases). The CDR3 extends over 14 amino acids. Germline V gene lookup returns CDR1 SGHNT and CDR2 YYREEE (reference sequence). Trimming pared 2 bases from V and 7 bases from J, leaving 13 bases between. The CDR3 nucleotides read TGTGCCAGCAGCTTCTCGGGGGCTGGGCAGCCCCAGCATTTT. Translation gives CASSFSGAGQPQHF.

The chain combines TRBV6-5 with TRBJ1-1; D uncertain. The CDR3 is 13 residues long. Germline V gene lookup returns CDR1 MNHEY and CDR2 SVGAGI. The V and J ends lost 6 bases and 7 bases respectively, with 15 bases between them. CDR3 in DNA: TGTGCCAGCAGGCAACACCTACCCGGTGAAGCTTTCTTT. It specifies CASRQHLPGEAFF.

This clone has a handful of counts. The J gene is TRBJ2-1, the V gene TRBV29-1, with 8 bases fitting TRBD1. The CDR3 totals 10 residues. V shed 3 bases, J shed 14 bases, and the junction held 3 bases outside the gene matches. Germline loops: CDR1 SQVTM, CDR2 ANQGSEA. CDR3 region: CSVETGEEFF. The CDR3 bases are TGCAGCGTTGAGACAGGGGAAGAGTTCTTC.

This chain connects TRBV19 to TRBJ1-4, with TRBD1 as a possible D gene (5 bases). CDR1 and CDR2 from the germline V gene are LNHDA and SQIVND (reference sequence). The V gene lost 3 bases and the J gene lost 14 bases, with 16 bases spanning the gap. This CDR3 has 13 residues. The DNA of the CDR3 is TGTGCCAGTAGTATGATACGGGACGCATGGCTGTTTTTT. Translated, it gives CASSMIRDAWLFF. The full variable domain, completed using reference TRBV19 and TRBJ1-4, is DGGITQSPKYLFRKEGQNVTLSCEQNLNHDAMYWYRQDPGQGLRLIYYSQIVNDFQKGDIAEGYSVSREKKESFPLTVTSAQKNPTAFYLCASSMIRDAWLFFGSGTQLSVL.

J is TRBJ2-3 and V is TRBV5-1; perhaps TRBD1 as D (7 bases). Germline lookup yields CDR1 SGHRS and CDR2 YFSETQ. Trimming left V 8 bases short and J 4 bases short, with 23 bases between. The CDR3 runs 16 residues. The CDR3 is CASKLRGDPSPDTQYF. CDR3 coding DNA: TGCGCCAGTAAACTCAGGGGGGACCCCAGCCCAGATACGCAGTATTTT.

The DNA of the CDR3 is TGTGCCAGCAGGGGACAGGGCTTCAACATTGAGCAGTTCTTC. It is translated as CASRGQGFNIEQFF. This chain uses TRBV28 with TRBJ2-1; 9 bases are a match to TRBD1. Germline V gene sequence: CDR1 MDHEN, CDR2 SYDVKM. J gave up 9 bases and V 6 bases, and 9 bases lay outside the gene matches. CDR3 size: 14 residues.

The chain couples TRBV24-1 to TRBJ2-7, with 8 bases fitting TRBD1. CDR3 length equals 13 residues. The germline CDR1 and CDR2 sequences are KGHDR and SFDVKD. V dropped 11 bases and J dropped 6; count of bases not matched to a gene: 11. The CDR3 spells CAIAGTGNGEQYF. As DNA, the CDR3 is TGTGCCATCGCCGGGACAGGTAATGGCGAGCAGTACTTC.

A single count supports this clone. This chain uses TRBV7-2 with TRBJ2-7; D is possibly TRBD1 (6 bases). This CDR3 comprises 17 residues. Germline V gene lookup returns CDR1 SGHTA and CDR2 FQGNSA. Deletions cut 6 bases from V and 2 bases from J, with 23 bases between. CDR3 sequence (DNA): TGTGCCAGCAGTCTAGTCCAGGGGTCTTACGAAACCTACGAGCAGTACTTC. Residues: CASSLVQGSYETYEQYF.

V is TRBV5-1 and J is TRBJ1-4, with 7 positions matching TRBD1. CDR1 is SGHRS and CDR2 is YFSETQ in the germline V gene. This CDR3 is 15 amino acids long. The trim removed 2 bases at V and 7 bases at J, leaving 8 bases unmatched. CDR3 amino acids: CASSLMTGRGEKLFF. The DNA of the CDR3 is TGCGCCAGCAGCTTAATGACAGGGCGCGGTGAAAAACTGTTTTTT.

V is TRBV28 and J is TRBJ1-2; D remains unclear. Trimming stripped 2 bases from V and 2 bases from J, with 12 bases between. This CDR3 has 15 residues. CDR1 MDHEN and CDR2 SYDVKM come from the germline V gene. CDR3 nucleotides: TGTGCCAGCAGTTTAGGGATAGACGGGAACTATGGCTACACCTTC. Translating it yields CASSLGIDGNYGYTF.

This rearrangement joins TRBV7-9 to TRBJ2-7, with 8 positions matching TRBD1. This CDR3 contains 14 residues. Looked up from germline, CDR1 is SEHNR and CDR2 is FQNEAQ (reference sequence). The trim removed 5 bases at V and 5 bases at J, leaving 8 bases unmatched. CDR3 nucleotide sequence: TGTGCCAGCAGCCCGGACAGGGTTGTGGACGAGCAGTACTTC. Its translation is CASSPDRVVDEQYF.

V gene TRBV5-1 combines with J gene TRBJ2-1, with TRBD1 identical over 9 bases. V lost 3 bases, J lost 8 bases, and 6 bases stayed unmatched. This CDR3 contains 14 residues. From germline, CDR1 is SGHRS and CDR2 YFSETQ. CDR3 nucleotides: TGCGCCAGCAGCTACGGGACAGGGTCCCATGAGCAGTTCTTC. It specifies CASSYGTGSHEQFF. Full variable domain (remainder filled in from reference TRBV5-1 and TRBJ2-1): KAGVTQTPRYLIKTRGQQVTLSCSPISGHRSVSWYQQTPGQGLQFLFEYFSETQRNKGNFPGRFSGRQFSNSRSEMNVSTLELGDSALYLCASSYGTGSHEQFFGPGTRLTVL.

In this sample, this clone turned up once. V gene TRBV3-1 (or the pseudogene TRBV3-2) combines with J gene TRBJ1-2; TRBD1 agrees at 10 bases. The V segment lost 4 bases and the J segment 4 bases; nucleotides outside the gene matches: 6. There are 15 residues in the CDR3. CDR1 and CDR2 (germline): LGHDT, YNNKEL (reference sequence). CDR3: CASSLEGQGSYGYTF. CDR3 bases: TGTGCCAGCAGCCTCGAGGGACAGGGGTCCTATGGCTACACCTTC.

The chain couples TRBV10-2 to TRBJ2-1; no reliable D call. From germline, CDR1 is WSHSY and CDR2 SAAADI. CDR3 length: 14 residues. V shed 7 bases and J shed 0 bases, with 10 bases lying between them. The CDR3 nucleotides are TGCGCCAGCAAACCATGGGGCTCCTACAATGAGCAGTTCTTC. Translated: CASKPWGSYNEQFF.

The chain couples TRBV7-6 to TRBJ1-5; TRBD1 is a possible D gene (6 bases). V was trimmed by 5 bases and J by 3 bases, leaving 11 bases between them. Per germline, CDR1 SGHVS and CDR2 FNYEAQ. This CDR3 has 14 residues. The CDR3 spells CASSRGGPNQPQHF. The CDR3 bases are TGTGCCAGCAGCAGAGGGGGTCCCAATCAGCCCCAGCATTTT.

The genes are TRBV3-1 (or the pseudogene TRBV3-2) and TRBJ1-6; D unresolved. Trimming left V 0 bases short and J 9 bases short, with 3 bases between. The CDR3 has 12 amino acids. Germline V CDR1 and CDR2: LGHDT, YNNKEL (reference sequence). This CDR3 is CASSQDSSPLHF. CDR3 bases: TGTGCCAGCAGCCAAGACAGTTCACCCCTCCACTTT.

This chain joins TRBV5-1 and TRBJ2-3, with 11 nucleotides matching TRBD1. V gave up 2 bases and J gave up 0 bases; unmatched junction bases: 14. Germline V gene data show CDR1 as SGHRS and CDR2 as YFSETQ. The CDR3 consists of 20 residues. CDR3 nucleotide sequence: TGCGCCAGCAGCTTCCCCCTAACCGGGACAGGGGGTGGAAGCACAGATACGCAGTATTTT. This translates into CASSFPLTGTGGGSTDTQYF.

This clone has just one count. This rearrangement joins TRBV7-2 to TRBJ1-6, with 10 positions matching TRBD1. The V and J ends lost 4 bases and 10 bases, in that order; junction bases with no gene match: 4. There are 14 residues in the CDR3. From germline, CDR1 is SGHTA and CDR2 FQGNSA. As DNA, the CDR3 is TGTGCCAGCAGCTCCCGGACAGGGGGATCACCCCTCCACTTT. It encodes CASSSRTGGSPLHF.

This clone was counted once. The J gene is TRBJ1-5, the V gene TRBV7-2; TRBD1 matches 10 bases. V lost 4 bases and J lost 5; bases outside the gene matches: 11. This CDR3 has 17 amino acids. Germline V CDR1 and CDR2: SGHTA, FQGNSA. The CDR3 reads CASSYRNQGQGYQPQHF. Here the CDR3 DNA reads TGTGCCAGCAGCTATCGAAACCAGGGACAGGGGTATCAGCCCCAGCATTTT.

The rearrangement links TRBV5-1 to TRBJ2-7; possible D gene TRBD2, 6 bases. V shed 0 bases and J shed 2 bases, with 12 bases lying between them. This CDR3 is built from 15 residues. Germline assignment: CDR1 SGHRS and CDR2 YFSETQ. CDR3 in amino acids: CASSLAAGRTYEQYF. The CDR3, as DNA: TGCGCCAGCAGCTTGGCCGCGGGGCGGACCTACGAGCAGTACTTC.

J is TRBJ1-5 and V is TRBV6-5; possible D gene TRBD1, 6 bases. With 7 bases removed from V and 5 bases from J, the gap between germline ends came to 12 bases. Germline CDR1 and CDR2: MNHEY and SVGAGI. This CDR3 has 13 residues. The CDR3, as DNA: TGTGCCAGCATCCTACAGGGAGATCAGCCCCAGCATTTT. Translating gives CASILQGDQPQHF.